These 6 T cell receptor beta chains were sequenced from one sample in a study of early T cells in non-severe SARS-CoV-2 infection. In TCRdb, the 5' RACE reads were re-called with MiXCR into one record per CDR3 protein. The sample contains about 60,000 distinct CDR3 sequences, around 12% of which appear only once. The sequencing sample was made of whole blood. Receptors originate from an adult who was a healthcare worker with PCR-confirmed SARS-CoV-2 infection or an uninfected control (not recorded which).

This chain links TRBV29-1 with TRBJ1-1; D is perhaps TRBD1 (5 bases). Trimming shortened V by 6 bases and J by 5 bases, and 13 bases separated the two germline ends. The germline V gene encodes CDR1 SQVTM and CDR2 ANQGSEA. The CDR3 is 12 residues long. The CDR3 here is CSVISGGTEAFF. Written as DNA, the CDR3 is TGCAGCGTAATAAGTGGGGGGACTGAAGCTTTCTTT. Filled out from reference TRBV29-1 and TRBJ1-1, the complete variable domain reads SAVISQKPSRDICQRGTSLTIQCQVDSQVTMMFWYRQQPGQSLTLIATANQGSEATYESGFVIDKFPISRPNLTFSTLTVSNMSPEDSSIYLCSVISGGTEAFFGQGTRLTVV.

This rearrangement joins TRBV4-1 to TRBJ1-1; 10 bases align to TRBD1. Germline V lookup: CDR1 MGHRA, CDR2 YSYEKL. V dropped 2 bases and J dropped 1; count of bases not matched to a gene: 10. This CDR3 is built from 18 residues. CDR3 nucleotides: TGCGCCAGCAGCCAACTTCAGGACAGGGGGGAAAGGAACACTGAAGCTTTCTTT. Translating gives CASSQLQDRGERNTEAFF.

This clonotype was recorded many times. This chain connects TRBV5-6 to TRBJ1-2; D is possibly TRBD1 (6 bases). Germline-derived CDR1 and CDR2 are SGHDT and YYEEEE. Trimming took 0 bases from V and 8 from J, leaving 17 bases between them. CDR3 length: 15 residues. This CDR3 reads CASSLGSPGARGYTF. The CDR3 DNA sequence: TGTGCCAGCAGCTTGGGATCGCCAGGGGCACGGGGCTACACCTTC.

The CDR3 DNA reads TGTGCCAGCAGGGAGAGGACAGGGGATTGGGAGCTGTTTTTT. As protein: CASRERTGDWELFF. The chain recombines TRBV2 with TRBJ2-2, with 9 bases matching TRBD1. V lost 6 bases and J lost 9; bases outside the gene matches: 8. From germline, CDR1 is SNHLY and CDR2 FYNNEI. This CDR3 spans 14 amino acids.

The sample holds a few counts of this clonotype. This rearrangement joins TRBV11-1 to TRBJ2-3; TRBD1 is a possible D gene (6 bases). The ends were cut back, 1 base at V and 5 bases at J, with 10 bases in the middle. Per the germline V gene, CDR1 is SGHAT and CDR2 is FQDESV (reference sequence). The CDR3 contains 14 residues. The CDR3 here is CASSLGTAEDTQYF. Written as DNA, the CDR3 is TGTGCCAGCAGCTTAGGGACAGCCGAAGATACGCAGTATTTT. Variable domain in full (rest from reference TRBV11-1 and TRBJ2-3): EAEVAQSPRYKITEKSQAVAFWCDPISGHATLYWYRQILGQGPELLVQFQDESVVDDSQLPKDRFSAERLKGVDSTLKIQPAELGDSAMYLCASSLGTAEDTQYFGPGTRLTVL.

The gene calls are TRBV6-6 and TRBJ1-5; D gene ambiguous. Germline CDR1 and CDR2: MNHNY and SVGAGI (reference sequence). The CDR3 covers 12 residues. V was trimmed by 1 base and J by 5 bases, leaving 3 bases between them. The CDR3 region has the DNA TGTGCCAGCAGTTACTTAGATCAGCCCCAGCATTTT. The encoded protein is CASSYLDQPQHF.